This T cell receptor (beta chain) was captured in a study of T-cell memory formation after mild COVID-19. Study background: TCR clusters mostly belonged to single donors. Findings and limits, study-wide: CM and EM subsets held most contracting CD4+ clones; EMRA held CD8+ ones. Certain responding clones were present in pre-infection memory, suggesting participation of cross-reactive memory.

Comment on this clonotype: Its antigen is still unknown.

Germline CDR1 KGHDR, CDR2 SFDVKD. The CDR3 loop spans 13 amino acids. Trimming took off 7 bases at V and 5 bases at J, with 13 bases between the two ends. TCRdb itself ran the 5' RACE reads through MiXCR, one entry per CDR3 protein. The table has a few hundred thousand distinct CDR3 sequences, 20% to 25% seen once. The chain recombines TRBV24-1 with TRBJ2-5, with D perhaps matching TRBD2 (6 bases). The sequenced sample was PBMCs or a T cell subset sorted from them (not recorded which). The clonotype was recovered from a man aged 18 to 35 who had mild COVID-19 (a few samples of this study predate the infection). Cell type and time point are not known. In DNA form, the CDR3 reads TGTGCCACCAGGTCCGGGGAGGAGGAGACCCAGTACTTC. Its translation: CATRSGEEETQYF.